The entry below describes one T cell receptor beta chain. Its antigen remains unidentified. With 60 Vbeta and 13 Jbeta primers, the PCR was carried out. Generated by immunoSEQ multiplex PCR, the TCRdb table keeps only in-frame clones and is missing some. The repertoire holds tens of thousands of clones, about 70% seen once, with approximately 10% in the top ten. This entry comes from a study of cytomegalovirus exposure and HLA in healthy donors. Findings of the study overall: Common viral pathogens seemed to be connected with several of the most significant clusters, according to a later analysis. With DRB1 most and HLA-C fewest, TCR association rates differed between HLA loci in a later analysis. It was reported that the classifier diagnosed cytomegalovirus status with high specificity and sensitivity in both the original and validation cohorts.

CDR1 is LNHDA and CDR2 is SQIVND in the germline V gene (reference sequence). The V gene end was trimmed by 5 bases and the J gene end by 5 bases; junction bases not matched to a gene: 6. The CDR3 has 15 amino acids. Healthy bone marrow donors formed the donor group. Sample: PBMCs. This chain uses TRBV19 with TRBJ1-5; 10 bases align to TRBD1. This receptor was taken from a woman aged 25 to 45 in good health and CMV-seronegative. In DNA, the CDR3 is TGTGCCAGTAGTGAGACAGGGGGCAACTATCAGCCCCAGCATTTT. Translation: CASSETGGNYQPQHF.